What follows describes a single T cell receptor (beta chain). Its antigen is undetermined. The CDR3 is 11 residues long. Germline V gene data show CDR1 as DFQATT and CDR2 as SNEGSKA (reference sequence). V was cut by 7 bases and J by 6 bases, with 11 bases left in between. Each donor's status was that of a healthy bone marrow donor. This entry comes from a study of cytomegalovirus exposure and HLA in healthy donors. The PCR made use of 60 Vbeta and 13 Jbeta primers. Measured with immunoSEQ multiplex PCR; TCRdb has only the in-frame clones, and not every one. This table holds around 180,000 clones, around three quarters found once. General observations from the study: Most CMV-associated TCR beta chains were later found to appear HLA-restricted. A later analysis linked a missense variant in DCLRE1C to the trimming of TCR beta V and J genes. For most TCR sequences rarity was the rule, although some public TCRs occurred in many donors.

The TCR originated in a man aged 35 to 55 in good health and CMV-seronegative. The chain recombines TRBV20-1 with TRBJ2-3, with D possibly TRBD1 on 6 matching bases. Sequencing was performed on PBMCs. This CDR3 is CSGERGDTQYF. The CDR3 nucleotides are TGCAGTGGGGAGAGGGGGGATACGCAGTATTTT.